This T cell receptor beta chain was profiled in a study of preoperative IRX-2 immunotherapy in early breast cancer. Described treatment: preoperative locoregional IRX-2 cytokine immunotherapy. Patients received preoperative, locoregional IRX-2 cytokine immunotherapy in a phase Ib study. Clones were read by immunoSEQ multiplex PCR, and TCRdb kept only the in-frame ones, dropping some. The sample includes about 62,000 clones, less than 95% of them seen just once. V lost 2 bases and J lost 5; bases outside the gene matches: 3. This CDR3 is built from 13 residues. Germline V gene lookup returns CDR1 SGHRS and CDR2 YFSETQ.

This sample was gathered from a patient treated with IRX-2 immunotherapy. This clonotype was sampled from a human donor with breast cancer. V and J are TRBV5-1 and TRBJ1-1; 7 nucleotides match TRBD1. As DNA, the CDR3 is TGCGCCAGCAGCTTACAGGGGTTTACTGAAGCTTTCTTT. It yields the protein CASSLQGFTEAFF.